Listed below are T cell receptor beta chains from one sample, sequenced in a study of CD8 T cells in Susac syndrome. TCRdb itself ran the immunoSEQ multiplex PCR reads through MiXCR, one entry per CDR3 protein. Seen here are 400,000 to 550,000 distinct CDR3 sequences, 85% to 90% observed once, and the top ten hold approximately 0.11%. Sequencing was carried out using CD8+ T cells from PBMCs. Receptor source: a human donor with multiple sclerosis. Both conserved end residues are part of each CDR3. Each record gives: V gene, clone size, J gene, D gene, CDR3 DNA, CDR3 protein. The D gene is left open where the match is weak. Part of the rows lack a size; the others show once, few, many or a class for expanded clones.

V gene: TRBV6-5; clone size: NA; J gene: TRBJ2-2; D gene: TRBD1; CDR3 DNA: TGTGCCAGCAGTTCGACAGGGGGCCCCAACACCGGGGAGCTGTTTTTT; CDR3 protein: CASSSTGGPNTGELFF
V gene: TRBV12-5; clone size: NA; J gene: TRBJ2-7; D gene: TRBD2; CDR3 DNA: TGTGCTAGTGGTCAAGCCCTTGGCGGGAGCTCCTACGAGCAGTACTTC; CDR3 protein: CASGQALGGSSYEQYF
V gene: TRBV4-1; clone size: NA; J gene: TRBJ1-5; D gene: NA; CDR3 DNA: TGCGCCAGCAGCGACGACAGCCTAAATCAGCCCCAGCATTTT; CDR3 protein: CASSDDSLNQPQHF
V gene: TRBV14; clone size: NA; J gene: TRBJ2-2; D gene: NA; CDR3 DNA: TGTGCCAGCAGCCAAGTCCATGGGGAGCTGTTTTTT; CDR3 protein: CASSQVHGELFF
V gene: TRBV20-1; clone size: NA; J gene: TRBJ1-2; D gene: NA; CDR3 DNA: TGCAGTGCTAGGACCCTCAGGGTGAACTATGGCTACACCTTC; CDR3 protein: CSARTLRVNYGYTF
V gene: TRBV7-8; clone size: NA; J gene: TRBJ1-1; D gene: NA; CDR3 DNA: TGTGCCAGCAGCTTAGCAACCGTTAACATCCCTGAAGCTTTCTTT; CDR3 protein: CASSLATVNIPEAFF
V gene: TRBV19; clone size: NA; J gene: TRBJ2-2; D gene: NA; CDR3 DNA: TGTGCCAGTAGCATCCCCAGGGTGGACACCGGGGAGCTGTTTTTT; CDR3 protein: CASSIPRVDTGELFF
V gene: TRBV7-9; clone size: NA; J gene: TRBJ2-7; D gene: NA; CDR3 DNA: TGTGCCAGCAGCTACGGGGCAGGCGAGCAGTACTTC; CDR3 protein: CASSYGAGEQYF
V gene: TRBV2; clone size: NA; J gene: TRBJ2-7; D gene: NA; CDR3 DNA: TGTGCCAGCAACGATGCAGGGATCTCCTACGAGCAGTACTTC; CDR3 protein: CASNDAGISYEQYF
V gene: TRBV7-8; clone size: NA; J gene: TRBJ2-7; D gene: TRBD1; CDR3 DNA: TGTGCCAGCAGCTTAGGGGACAGGGGGCTATCCTACGAGCAGTACTTC; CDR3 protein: CASSLGDRGLSYEQYF
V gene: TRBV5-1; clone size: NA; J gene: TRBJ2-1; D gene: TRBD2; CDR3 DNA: TGCGCCAGCAGCTTGGCCGGAGCGGGATACTACAATGAGCAGTTCTTC; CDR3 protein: CASSLAGAGYYNEQFF
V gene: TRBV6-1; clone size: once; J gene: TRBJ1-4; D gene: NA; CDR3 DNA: TGTGCCAGCAGTGACGACTGGACGCAACGCTATGAAAAACTGTTTTTT; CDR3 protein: CASSDDWTQRYEKLFF
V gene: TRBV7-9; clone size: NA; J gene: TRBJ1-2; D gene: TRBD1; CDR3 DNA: TGTGCCAGCAGCGGACAGGGGTTCGGCGACTACACCTTC; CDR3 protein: CASSGQGFGDYTF
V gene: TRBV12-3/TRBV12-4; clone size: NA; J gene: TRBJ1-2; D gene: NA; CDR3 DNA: TGTGCCAGCAGTCTTGGACGGTACTATGGCTACACCTTC; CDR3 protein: CASSLGRYYGYTF
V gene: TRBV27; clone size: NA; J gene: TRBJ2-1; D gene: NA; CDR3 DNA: TGTGCCAGCAGTTTCGGGGCAACCTATGAGCAGTTCTTC; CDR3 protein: CASSFGATYEQFF
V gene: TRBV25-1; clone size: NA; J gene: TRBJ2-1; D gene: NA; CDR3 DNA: TGTGCCAGCAGTGAGTACATCGGAGTTTATGAGCAGTTCTTC; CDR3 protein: CASSEYIGVYEQFF
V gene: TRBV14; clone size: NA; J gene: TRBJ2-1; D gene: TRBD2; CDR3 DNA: TGTGCCAGCAGCCAAGATCTTGCTAGCGGGAGCAATGAGCAGTTCTTC; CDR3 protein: CASSQDLASGSNEQFF
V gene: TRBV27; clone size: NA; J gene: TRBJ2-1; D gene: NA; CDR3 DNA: TGTGCCAGCACTTCCCTAGGGGGAGGATCCGATGAGCAGTTCTTC; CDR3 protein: CASTSLGGGSDEQFF
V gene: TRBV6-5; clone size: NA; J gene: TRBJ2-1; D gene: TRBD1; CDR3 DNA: TGTGCCAGCAGTGCAGGGGGCTTGGGCAATGAGCAGTTCTTC; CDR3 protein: CASSAGGLGNEQFF
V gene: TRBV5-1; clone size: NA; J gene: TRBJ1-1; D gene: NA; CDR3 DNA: TGCGCCAGCAGCCCTATACCCCCAGGGGAGGTGGACACTGAAGCTTTCTTT; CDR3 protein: CASSPIPPGEVDTEAFF
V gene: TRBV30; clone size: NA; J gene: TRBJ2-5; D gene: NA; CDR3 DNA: TGTGCCTGGAGTGGTGGATCGACAAAAATACAAGAGACCCAGTACTTC; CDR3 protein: CAWSGGSTKIQETQYF
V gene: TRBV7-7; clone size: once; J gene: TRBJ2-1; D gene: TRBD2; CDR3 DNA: TGTGCCAGCAGCCCTTGGACTAGCGGGGGGGCTGAGCAGTTCTTC; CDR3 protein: CASSPWTSGGAEQFF
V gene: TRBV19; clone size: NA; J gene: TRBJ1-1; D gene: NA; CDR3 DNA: TGTGCCAGTAGTATGGTCTCCAGGGCCACTGAAGCTTTCTTT; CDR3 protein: CASSMVSRATEAFF
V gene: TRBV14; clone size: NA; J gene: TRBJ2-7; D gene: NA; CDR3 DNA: TGTGCCAGCAGCCCAGATCCGGGAATCTACGAGCAGTACTTC; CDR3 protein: CASSPDPGIYEQYF
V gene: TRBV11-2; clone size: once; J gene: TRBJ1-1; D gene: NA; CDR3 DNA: TGTGCCAGCAGCCTTAATCCGAGGGGAGAAACTGAAGCTTTCTTT; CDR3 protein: CASSLNPRGETEAFF
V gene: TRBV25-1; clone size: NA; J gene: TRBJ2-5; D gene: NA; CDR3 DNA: TGTGCCAGCAGTGGTGGAGAGGAAGAGACCCAGTACTTC; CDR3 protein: CASSGGEEETQYF
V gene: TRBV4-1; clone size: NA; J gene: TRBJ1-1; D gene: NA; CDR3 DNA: TGCGCCAGCAGCCAAGATGACGGGGGGGAGGACACTGAAGCTTTCTTT; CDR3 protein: CASSQDDGGEDTEAFF
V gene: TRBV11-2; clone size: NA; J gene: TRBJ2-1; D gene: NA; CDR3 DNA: TGTGCCAGCAGCTTAGATATGGGTCTTTCCTACAATGAGCAGTTCTTC; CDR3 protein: CASSLDMGLSYNEQFF
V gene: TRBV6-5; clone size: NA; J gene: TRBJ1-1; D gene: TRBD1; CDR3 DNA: TGTGCCAGCAGTTATTCCGGGACAGGGTTTTTACTTGGCACTGAAGCTTTCTTT; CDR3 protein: CASSYSGTGFLLGTEAFF
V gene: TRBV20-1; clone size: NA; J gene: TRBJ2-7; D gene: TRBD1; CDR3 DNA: TGCAGTGCCATTGATCAGGGGGCGGAAGAGCAGTACTTC; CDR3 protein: CSAIDQGAEEQYF
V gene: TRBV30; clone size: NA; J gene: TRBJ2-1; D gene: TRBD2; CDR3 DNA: TGTGCCTGGAGTCCGGGACTAGCAGGTCTTGAGCAGTTCTTC; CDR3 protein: CAWSPGLAGLEQFF
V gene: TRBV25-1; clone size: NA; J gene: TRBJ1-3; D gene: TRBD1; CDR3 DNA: TGTGCCAGCAGCCCCTCCGGGACAGGGGGCTCTGGAAACACCATATATTTT; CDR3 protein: CASSPSGTGGSGNTIYF